This TCR beta chain derives from a study of blood T cells in healthy people across ages. Study background: There was about one barcoded beta molecule captured by template switching per two T cells. Findings and limits, study-wide: Fewer expanded clones and more diversity marked long-lived versus aged donors.

At least ten counts were recorded for this clonotype. Its specificity is unknown. An end of the junction does not agree with germline; a read error may underlie this. The CDR3 is made up of 15 amino acids. Germline CDR1 is SEHNR and CDR2 is FQNEAQ (reference sequence). Using a J-beta primer mix together with a sample-barcoded 5' primer, a second PCR was run for roughly 6 to 12 cycles. TCRdb re-analysed the 5' RACE reads in MiXCR, keeping a single row per CDR3 protein. Of more than 900,000 distinct CDR3 sequences detected, approximately 25% appear once; the ten largest clones hold around 0.75%. These data also formed part of another study, on T cells of mothers and their children. As that study records: cDNA was synthesized from all extracted RNA at roughly 1.5 ug per reaction.

Material: blood. This sequence originates from a girl aged 2 to 10 in good health. This chain uses TRBV7-9 with TRBJ2-1; TRBD1 aligns across 10 bases. The CDR3 here is CASSLGTGDYNEQFF. The CDR3 DNA reads TGTGCCAGCAGTTTAGGGACAGGGGACTACAATGAGCAGTTCTTC.